These T cell receptor beta chains were read from a single sample in a study of shared clonotypes between healthy human individuals. Generated by immunoSEQ multiplex PCR, the TCRdb table keeps only in-frame clones and is missing some. The data hold 1.5 million to 1.9 million clones, with approximately 98% observed a single time. The sample consisted of naive CD4+ T cells sorted from blood. The receptors derive from a man aged 25-40 years in good health. The CDR3 runs from the conserved cysteine through the conserved F or W. A D gene is named only where the DNA matches it firmly. Size tells how often a clone was seen (once, few, many) or the class of an expanded clone, and some rows leave it out.

j_gene: TRBJ1-5; d_gene: -; v_gene: TRBV19; abundance: -; CDR3nt: TGTGCCAGTAGTGAGGGACGTGGTCAGCCCCAGCATTTT; CDR3aa: CASSEGRGQPQHF
j_gene: TRBJ2-7; d_gene: TRBD2; v_gene: TRBV29-1; abundance: -; CDR3nt: TGCAGCGTGCTACTAGCGGGAGGTTTCTACGAGCAGTACTTC; CDR3aa: CSVLLAGGFYEQYF
j_gene: TRBJ2-5; d_gene: -; v_gene: TRBV18; abundance: once; CDR3nt: TGTGCCAGCTCACAAACTGAGGAAGCGACCCAGTACTTC; CDR3aa: CASSQTEEATQYF
j_gene: TRBJ2-4; d_gene: -; v_gene: TRBV7-9; abundance: -; CDR3nt: TGTGCCAGCAGCCTGGGGAGATTGGCCAAAAACATTCAGTACTTC; CDR3aa: CASSLGRLAKNIQYF
j_gene: TRBJ2-2; d_gene: -; v_gene: TRBV21-1; abundance: -; CDR3nt: TGTGCCAGCAGCAAAGCGGATTGGGACAGGGGCACCGGGGAGCTGTTTTTT; CDR3aa: CASSKADWDRGTGELFF
j_gene: TRBJ2-2; d_gene: -; v_gene: TRBV18; abundance: -; CDR3nt: TGTGCCAGCTCACCCAACCGGGCCGTGTCAACCGGGGAGCTGTTTTTT; CDR3aa: CASSPNRAVSTGELFF
j_gene: TRBJ2-1; d_gene: TRBD2; v_gene: TRBV5-1; abundance: -; CDR3nt: TGCGCCAGCAGCCCCGGGGCTAGCGGGACGAACCTTAATGAGCAGTTCTTC; CDR3aa: CASSPGASGTNLNEQFF
j_gene: TRBJ2-5; d_gene: TRBD2; v_gene: TRBV5-1; abundance: -; CDR3nt: TGCGCCAGCAGCGCAACGGGACTATGGGGGGAGACCCAGTACTTC; CDR3aa: CASSATGLWGETQYF
j_gene: TRBJ2-2; d_gene: -; v_gene: TRBV10-3; abundance: -; CDR3nt: TGTGCCATCAGTGAGTCGCAGGTCTCCGGGGAGCTGTTTTTT; CDR3aa: CAISESQVSGELFF
j_gene: TRBJ2-2; d_gene: TRBD2; v_gene: TRBV18; abundance: -; CDR3nt: TGTGCCAGCTCACCAAGGCTAGCGGACACCGGGGAGCTGTTTTTT; CDR3aa: CASSPRLADTGELFF
j_gene: TRBJ2-7; d_gene: TRBD2; v_gene: TRBV27; abundance: -; CDR3nt: TGTGCCAGCAGTACGACTATCCCCCGGGGGGGCGGCGACGAGCAGTACTTC; CDR3aa: CASSTTIPRGGGDEQYF
j_gene: TRBJ2-2; d_gene: TRBD2; v_gene: TRBV19; abundance: -; CDR3nt: TGTGCCAGTAAGGCGTCTAGCGGGGAATTCGGGGAGCTGTTTTTT; CDR3aa: CASKASSGEFGELFF
j_gene: TRBJ2-2; d_gene: -; v_gene: TRBV5-1; abundance: -; CDR3nt: TGCGCCAGCAGCTTGGTGGGCGTAAACACCGGGGAGCTGTTTTTT; CDR3aa: CASSLVGVNTGELFF
j_gene: TRBJ2-7; d_gene: TRBD1; v_gene: TRBV4-3; abundance: -; CDR3nt: TGCGCCAGCAGCCAAGTGCAAGGACAGGTAAGGGACGAGCAGTACTTC; CDR3aa: CASSQVQGQVRDEQYF
j_gene: TRBJ2-1; d_gene: TRBD2; v_gene: TRBV12-5; abundance: -; CDR3nt: TGTGCTAGTGGTAGCTTAGCGGGAGGCAAGTACAATGAGCAGTTCTTC; CDR3aa: CASGSLAGGKYNEQFF
j_gene: TRBJ2-3; d_gene: -; v_gene: TRBV7-9; abundance: once; CDR3nt: TGTGCCAGCAGCTTGGGGGACCGGGGCCCCCGGGATACGCAGTATTTT; CDR3aa: CASSLGDRGPRDTQYF
j_gene: TRBJ2-1; d_gene: -; v_gene: TRBV4-1; abundance: -; CDR3nt: TGCGCCAGCAGCCAGGGGGACATTAACAATGAGCAGTTCTTC; CDR3aa: CASSQGDINNEQFF
j_gene: TRBJ2-1; d_gene: -; v_gene: TRBV5-1; abundance: -; CDR3nt: TGCGCCAGCAGCACGGGTCCCGAGGACAGCAATGAGCAGTTCTTC; CDR3aa: CASSTGPEDSNEQFF
j_gene: TRBJ2-3; d_gene: -; v_gene: TRBV29-1; abundance: -; CDR3nt: TGCAGCGTTGACAGGGGCGCCGTCACAGATACGCAGTATTTT; CDR3aa: CSVDRGAVTDTQYF
j_gene: TRBJ2-5; d_gene: -; v_gene: TRBV19; abundance: -; CDR3nt: TGTGCCAGTACCTCCTCGGCCCCTCAAGAGACCCAGTACTTC; CDR3aa: CASTSSAPQETQYF
j_gene: TRBJ1-2; d_gene: -; v_gene: TRBV6-1; abundance: -; CDR3nt: TGTGCCAGCAGCGGGACGGCCGAGCTATATGGCTACACCTTC; CDR3aa: CASSGTAELYGYTF
j_gene: TRBJ1-2; d_gene: -; v_gene: TRBV4-1; abundance: -; CDR3nt: TGCGCCAGCAGCCAAGACTTTTCCTATGGCTACACCTTC; CDR3aa: CASSQDFSYGYTF
j_gene: TRBJ2-3; d_gene: TRBD1; v_gene: TRBV9; abundance: -; CDR3nt: TGTGCCAGCAGCGCCCCCCAGGGAGACAGGGGGCTAAGTGGGGGTCGGTTTCGGACGCAGTATTTT; CDR3aa: CASSAPQGDRGLSGGRFRTQYF
j_gene: TRBJ1-5; d_gene: -; v_gene: TRBV28; abundance: -; CDR3nt: TGTGCCAGCAGTAGTCTTTTCAATCAGCCCCAGCATTTT; CDR3aa: CASSSLFNQPQHF
j_gene: TRBJ2-7; d_gene: TRBD2; v_gene: TRBV6-5; abundance: -; CDR3nt: TGTGCCAGCGGAAGCGGGAGTTACGAGCAGTACTTC; CDR3aa: CASGSGSYEQYF
j_gene: TRBJ2-7; d_gene: TRBD1; v_gene: TRBV6-1; abundance: -; CDR3nt: TGTGCCAGCAGTGTGGGGACAGGACAGACCTACGAGCAGTACTTC; CDR3aa: CASSVGTGQTYEQYF
j_gene: TRBJ2-7; d_gene: -; v_gene: TRBV7-8; abundance: -; CDR3nt: TGTGCCAGCAGCTTAGCTTGGGGGCCGAGGTCCTACGAGCAGTACTTC; CDR3aa: CASSLAWGPRSYEQYF
j_gene: TRBJ1-1; d_gene: -; v_gene: TRBV7-9; abundance: -; CDR3nt: TGTGCCAGCAGCTTAGTTTCTGGGACTGTCGTAGGAGCTTTCTTT; CDR3aa: CASSLVSGTVVGAFF
j_gene: TRBJ2-1; d_gene: TRBD2; v_gene: TRBV28; abundance: -; CDR3nt: TGTGCCAGCAGCCCACATGGACTAGCAACGGAGCAGTTCTTC; CDR3aa: CASSPHGLATEQFF
j_gene: TRBJ2-7; d_gene: TRBD1; v_gene: TRBV5-8; abundance: -; CDR3nt: TGTGCCAGCAGGGGGACAGGGGGTAACTACGAGCAGTACTTC; CDR3aa: CASRGTGGNYEQYF
j_gene: TRBJ1-5; d_gene: TRBD1; v_gene: TRBV19; abundance: once; CDR3nt: TGTGCCAGTAGGGGACAGGGGAGGTCTTATAGCAATCAGCCCCAGCATTTT; CDR3aa: CASRGQGRSYSNQPQHF
j_gene: TRBJ2-1; d_gene: TRBD2; v_gene: TRBV10-1; abundance: -; CDR3nt: TGCGCCAGCAGCGAAACTAGCGGGAGCAGCAATGAGCAGTTCTTC; CDR3aa: CASSETSGSSNEQFF
j_gene: TRBJ2-1; d_gene: -; v_gene: TRBV25-1; abundance: -; CDR3nt: TGTGCCAGCATCCCCGTTGGTCCCTACAATGAGCAGTTCTTC; CDR3aa: CASIPVGPYNEQFF
j_gene: TRBJ2-3; d_gene: -; v_gene: TRBV4-3; abundance: -; CDR3nt: TGCGCCAGCAGCCAAAGAGGGACAGATACGCAGTATTTT; CDR3aa: CASSQRGTDTQYF
j_gene: TRBJ1-5; d_gene: -; v_gene: TRBV5-3; abundance: -; CDR3nt: TGTGCCAGAAGCTTGGGGTGGGGGAGCAATCAGCCCCAGCATTTT; CDR3aa: CARSLGWGSNQPQHF
j_gene: TRBJ2-5; d_gene: -; v_gene: TRBV9; abundance: -; CDR3nt: TGTGCCAGCAGCGGCCTCCGAGAGGGCGGGGAGACCCAGTACTTC; CDR3aa: CASSGLREGGETQYF
j_gene: TRBJ2-4; d_gene: TRBD1; v_gene: TRBV2; abundance: -; CDR3nt: TGTGCCAGCAGTCCGACAGGGTGGGATTTGTTTGACAACATTCAGTACTTC; CDR3aa: CASSPTGWDLFDNIQYF
j_gene: TRBJ1-2; d_gene: -; v_gene: TRBV29-1; abundance: -; CDR3nt: TGCAGCGTTGAAGGCCACCGGGGGGCAGAATATGGCTACACCTTC; CDR3aa: CSVEGHRGAEYGYTF
j_gene: TRBJ2-2; d_gene: -; v_gene: TRBV7-8; abundance: -; CDR3nt: TGTGCCAGCAGCTTAGCGGGGGTTTTCTTCACCGGGGAGCTGTTTTTT; CDR3aa: CASSLAGVFFTGELFF